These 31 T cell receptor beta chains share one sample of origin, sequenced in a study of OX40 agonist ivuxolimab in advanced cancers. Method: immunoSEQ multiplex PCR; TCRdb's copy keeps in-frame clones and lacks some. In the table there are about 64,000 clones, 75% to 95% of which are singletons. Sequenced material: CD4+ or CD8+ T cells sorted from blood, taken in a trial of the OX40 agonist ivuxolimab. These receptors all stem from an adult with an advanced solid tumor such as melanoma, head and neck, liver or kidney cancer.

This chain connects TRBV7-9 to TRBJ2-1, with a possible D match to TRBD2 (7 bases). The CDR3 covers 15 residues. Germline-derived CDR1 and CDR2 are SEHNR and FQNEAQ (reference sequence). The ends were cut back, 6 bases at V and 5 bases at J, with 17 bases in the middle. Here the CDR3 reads CASSLRGALHNEQFF. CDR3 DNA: TGTGCCAGCAGTTTACGGGGGGCCCTCCACAATGAGCAGTTCTTC.

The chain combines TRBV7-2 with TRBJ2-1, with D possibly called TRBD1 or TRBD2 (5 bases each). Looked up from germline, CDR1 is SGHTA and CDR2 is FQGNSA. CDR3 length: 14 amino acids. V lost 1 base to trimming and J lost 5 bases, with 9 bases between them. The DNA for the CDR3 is TGTGCCAGCAGCTTAGTTGGGACCCACAATGAGCAGTTCTTC. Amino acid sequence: CASSLVGTHNEQFF.

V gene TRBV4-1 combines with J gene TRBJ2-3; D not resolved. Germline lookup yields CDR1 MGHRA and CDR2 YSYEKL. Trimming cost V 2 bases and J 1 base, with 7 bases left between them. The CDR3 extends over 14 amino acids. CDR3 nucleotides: TGCGCCAGCAGCCAACTGACCCGCACAGATACGCAGTATTTT. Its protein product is CASSQLTRTDTQYF.

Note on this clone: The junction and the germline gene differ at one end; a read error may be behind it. CDR3 sequence: CASRLGVQGYQPQHF. The CDR3 coding sequence is TGTGCCAGCCGTTTAGGGGTACAGGGGTATCAGCCCCAGCATTTT. This rearrangement joins TRBV28 to TRBJ1-5; TRBD1 matches at 7 bases. The CDR3 is 15 residues long. The germline V gene has CDR1 MDHEN and CDR2 SYDVKM.

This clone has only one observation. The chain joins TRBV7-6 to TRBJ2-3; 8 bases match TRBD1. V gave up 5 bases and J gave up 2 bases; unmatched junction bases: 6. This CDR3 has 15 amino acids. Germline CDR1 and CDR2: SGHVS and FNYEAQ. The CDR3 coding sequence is TGTGCCAGCAGCCATTCAGGGGGCATCACAGATACGCAGTATTTT. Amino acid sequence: CASSHSGGITDTQYF.

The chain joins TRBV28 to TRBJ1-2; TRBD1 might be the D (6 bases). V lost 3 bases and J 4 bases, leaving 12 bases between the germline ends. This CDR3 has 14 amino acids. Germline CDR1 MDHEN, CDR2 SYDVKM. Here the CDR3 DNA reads TGTGCCAGCAGTTTGATGGGGGGCTTCTATGGCTACACCTTC. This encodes CASSLMGGFYGYTF.

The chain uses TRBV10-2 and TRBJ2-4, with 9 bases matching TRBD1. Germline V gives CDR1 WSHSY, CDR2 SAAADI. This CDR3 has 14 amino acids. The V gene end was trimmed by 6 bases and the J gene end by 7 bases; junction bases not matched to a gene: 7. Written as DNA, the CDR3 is TGCGCCAGCAGCCCCGGGACAGGGCTGAACATTCAGTACTTC. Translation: CASSPGTGLNIQYF.

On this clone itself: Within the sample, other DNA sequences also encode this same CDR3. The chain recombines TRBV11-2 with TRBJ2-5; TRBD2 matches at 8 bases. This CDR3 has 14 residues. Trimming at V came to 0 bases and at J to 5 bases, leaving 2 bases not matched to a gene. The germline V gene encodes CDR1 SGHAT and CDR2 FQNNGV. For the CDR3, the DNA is TGTGCCAGCAGCTTAGATCGCGGGGGGGAGACCCAGTACTTC. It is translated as CASSLDRGGETQYF. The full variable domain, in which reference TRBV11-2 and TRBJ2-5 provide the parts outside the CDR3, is EAGVAQSPRYKIIEKRQSVAFWCNPISGHATLYWYQQILGQGPKLLIQFQNNGVVDDSQLPKDRFSAERLKGVDSTLKIQPAKLEDSAVYLCASSLDRGGETQYFGPGTRLLVL.

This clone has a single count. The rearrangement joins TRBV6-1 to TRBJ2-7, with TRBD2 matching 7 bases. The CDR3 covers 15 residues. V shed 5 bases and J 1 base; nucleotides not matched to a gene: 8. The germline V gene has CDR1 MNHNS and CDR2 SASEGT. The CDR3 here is CASSQLTSLSYEQYF. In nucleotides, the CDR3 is TGTGCCAGCAGTCAACTGACTAGCTTGTCCTACGAGCAGTACTTC.

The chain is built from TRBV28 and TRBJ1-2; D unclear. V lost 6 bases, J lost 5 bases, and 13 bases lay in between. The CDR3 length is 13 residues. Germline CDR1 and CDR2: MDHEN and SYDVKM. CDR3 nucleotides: TGTGCCAGCAGACCCATGGCAGTTTATGGCTACACCTTC. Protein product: CASRPMAVYGYTF.

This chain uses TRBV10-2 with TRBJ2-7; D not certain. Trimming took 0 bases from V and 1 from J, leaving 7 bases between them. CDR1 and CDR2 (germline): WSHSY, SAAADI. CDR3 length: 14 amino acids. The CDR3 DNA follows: TGCGCCAGCAGTGAGTCGGGCAGGTCCTACGAGCAGTACTTC. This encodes CASSESGRSYEQYF.

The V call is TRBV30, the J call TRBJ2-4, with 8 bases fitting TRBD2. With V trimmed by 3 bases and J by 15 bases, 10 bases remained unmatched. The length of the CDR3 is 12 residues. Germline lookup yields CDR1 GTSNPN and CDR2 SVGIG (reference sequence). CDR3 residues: CAWSALGREAYF. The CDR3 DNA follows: TGTGCCTGGAGCGCGTTGGGGCGGGAGGCGTACTTC.

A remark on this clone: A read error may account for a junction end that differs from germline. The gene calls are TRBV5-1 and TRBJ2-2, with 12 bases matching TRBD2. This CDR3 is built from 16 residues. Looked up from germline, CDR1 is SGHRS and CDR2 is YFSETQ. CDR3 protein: CASSPRLAGVSGELFF. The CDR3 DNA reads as TGCGCCAGCAGCCCCCGACTAGCGGGAGTCTCCGGGGAGCTGTTCTTT.

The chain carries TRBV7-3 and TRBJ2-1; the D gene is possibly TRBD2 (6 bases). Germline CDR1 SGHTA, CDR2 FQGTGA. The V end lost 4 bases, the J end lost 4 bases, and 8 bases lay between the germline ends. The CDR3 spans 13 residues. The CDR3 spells CASSSAGYNEQFF. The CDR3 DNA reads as TGTGCCAGCAGCTCCGCGGGGTACAATGAGCAGTTCTTC.

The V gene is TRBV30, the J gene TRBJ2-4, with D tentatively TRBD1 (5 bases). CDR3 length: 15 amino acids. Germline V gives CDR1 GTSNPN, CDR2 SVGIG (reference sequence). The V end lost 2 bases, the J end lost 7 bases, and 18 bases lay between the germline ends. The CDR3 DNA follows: TGTGCCTGGAGTCCACTGGGGCAGAATGGGAACATTCAGTACTTC. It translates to CAWSPLGQNGNIQYF.

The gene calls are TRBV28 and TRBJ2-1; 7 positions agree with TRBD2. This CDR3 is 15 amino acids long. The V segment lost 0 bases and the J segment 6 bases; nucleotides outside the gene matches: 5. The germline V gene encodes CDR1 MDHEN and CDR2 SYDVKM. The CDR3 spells CASSLWREGGNEQFF. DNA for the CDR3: TGTGCCAGCAGTTTATGGAGGGAGGGCGGCAATGAGCAGTTCTTC. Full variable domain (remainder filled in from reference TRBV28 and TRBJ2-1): DVKVTQSSRYLVKRTGEKVFLECVQDMDHENMFWYRQDPGLGLRLIYFSYDVKMKEKGDIPEGYSVSREKKERFSLILESASTNQTSMYLCASSLWREGGNEQFFGPGTRLTVL.

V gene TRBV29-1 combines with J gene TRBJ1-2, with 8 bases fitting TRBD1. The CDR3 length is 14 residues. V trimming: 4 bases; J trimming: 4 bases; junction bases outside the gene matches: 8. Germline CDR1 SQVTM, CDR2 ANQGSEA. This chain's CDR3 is CSVAVTGVIYGYTF. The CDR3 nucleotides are TGCAGCGTTGCGGTGACAGGGGTTATCTATGGCTACACCTTC.

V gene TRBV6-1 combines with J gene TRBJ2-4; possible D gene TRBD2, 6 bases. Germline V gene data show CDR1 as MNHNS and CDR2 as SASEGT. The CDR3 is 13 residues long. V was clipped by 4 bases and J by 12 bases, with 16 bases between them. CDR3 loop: CASSALGKGGQYF. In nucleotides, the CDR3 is TGTGCCAGCAGTGCTCTGGGGAAGGGAGGTCAGTACTTC.

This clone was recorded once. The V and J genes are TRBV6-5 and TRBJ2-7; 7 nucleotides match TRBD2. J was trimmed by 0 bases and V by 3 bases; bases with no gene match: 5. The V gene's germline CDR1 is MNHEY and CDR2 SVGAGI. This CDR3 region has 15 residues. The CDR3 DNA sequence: TGTGCCAGCAGTTATCTAGCGGCCAACTCCTACGAGCAGTACTTC. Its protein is CASSYLAANSYEQYF.

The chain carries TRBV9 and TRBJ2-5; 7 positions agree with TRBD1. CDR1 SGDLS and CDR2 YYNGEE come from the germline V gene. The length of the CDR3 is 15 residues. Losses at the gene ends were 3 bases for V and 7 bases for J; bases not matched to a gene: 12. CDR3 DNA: TGTGCCAGCAGCGACACAGGGGTTGTTGGAGGGACCCAGTACTTC. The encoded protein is CASSDTGVVGGTQYF. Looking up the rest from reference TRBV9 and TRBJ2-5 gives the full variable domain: DSGVTQTPKHLITATGQRVTLRCSPRSGDLSVYWYQQSLDQGLQFLIQYYNGEERAKGNILERFSAQQFPDLHSELNLSSLELGDSALYFCASSDTGVVGGTQYFGPGTRLLVL.

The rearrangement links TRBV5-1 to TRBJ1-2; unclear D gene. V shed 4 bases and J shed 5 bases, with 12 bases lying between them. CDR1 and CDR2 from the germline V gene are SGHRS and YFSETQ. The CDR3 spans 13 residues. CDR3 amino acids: CASSPGGPYGYTF. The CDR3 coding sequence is TGCGCCAGCAGCCCGGGCGGTCCATATGGCTACACCTTC. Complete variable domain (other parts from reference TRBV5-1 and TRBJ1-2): KAGVTQTPRYLIKTRGQQVTLSCSPISGHRSVSWYQQTPGQGLQFLFEYFSETQRNKGNFPGRFSGRQFSNSRSEMNVSTLELGDSALYLCASSPGGPYGYTFGSGTRLTVV.

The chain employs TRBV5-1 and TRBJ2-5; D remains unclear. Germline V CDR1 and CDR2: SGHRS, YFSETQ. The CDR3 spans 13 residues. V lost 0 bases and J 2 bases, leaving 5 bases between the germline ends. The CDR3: CASSLGDQETQYF. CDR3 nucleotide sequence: TGCGCCAGCAGCTTGGGAGATCAAGAGACCCAGTACTTC.

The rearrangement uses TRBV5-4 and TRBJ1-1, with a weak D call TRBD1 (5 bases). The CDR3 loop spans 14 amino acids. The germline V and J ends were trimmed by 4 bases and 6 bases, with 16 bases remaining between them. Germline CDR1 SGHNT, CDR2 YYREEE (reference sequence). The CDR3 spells CASSPAGVSPEAFF. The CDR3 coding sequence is TGTGCCAGCAGCCCGGCGGGGGTTTCACCTGAAGCTTTCTTT.

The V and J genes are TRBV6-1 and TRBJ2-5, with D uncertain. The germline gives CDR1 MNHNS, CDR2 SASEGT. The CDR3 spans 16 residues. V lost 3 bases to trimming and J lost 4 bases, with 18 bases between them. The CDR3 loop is CASSDYSLELSETQYF. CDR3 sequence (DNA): TGTGCCAGCAGTGATTACAGTCTAGAACTATCAGAGACCCAGTACTTC.

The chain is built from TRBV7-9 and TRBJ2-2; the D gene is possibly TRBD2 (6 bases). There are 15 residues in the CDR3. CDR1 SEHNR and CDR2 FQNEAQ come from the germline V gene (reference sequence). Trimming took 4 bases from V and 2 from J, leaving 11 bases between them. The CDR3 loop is CASSSGGTNTGELFF. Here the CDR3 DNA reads TGTGCCAGCAGCTCAGGCGGGACTAACACCGGGGAGCTGTTTTTT.

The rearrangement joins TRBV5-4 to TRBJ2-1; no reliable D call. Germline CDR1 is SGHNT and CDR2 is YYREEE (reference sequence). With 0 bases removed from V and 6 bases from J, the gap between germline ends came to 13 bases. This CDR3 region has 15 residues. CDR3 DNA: TGTGCCAGCAGCTTGGAGGCTGTTGCACCCAATGAGCAGTTCTTC. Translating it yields CASSLEAVAPNEQFF.

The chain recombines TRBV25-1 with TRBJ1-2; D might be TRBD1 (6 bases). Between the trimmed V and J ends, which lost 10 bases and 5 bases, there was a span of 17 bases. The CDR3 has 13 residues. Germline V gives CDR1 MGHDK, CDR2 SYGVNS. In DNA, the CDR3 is TGTGCCACCCTGCACGGGGGCGGGTATGGCTACACCTTC. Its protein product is CATLHGGGYGYTF.

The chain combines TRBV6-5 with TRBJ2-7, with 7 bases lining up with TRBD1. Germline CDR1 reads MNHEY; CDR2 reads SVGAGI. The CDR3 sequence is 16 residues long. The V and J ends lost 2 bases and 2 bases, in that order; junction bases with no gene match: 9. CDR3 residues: CASSYLDRDSTYEQYF. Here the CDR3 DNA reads TGTGCCAGCAGTTACCTCGACCGGGACAGCACCTACGAGCAGTACTTC.

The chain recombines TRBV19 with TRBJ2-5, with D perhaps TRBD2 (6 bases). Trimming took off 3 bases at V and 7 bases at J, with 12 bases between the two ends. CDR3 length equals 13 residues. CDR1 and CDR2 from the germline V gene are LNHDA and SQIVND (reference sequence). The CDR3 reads CASSIEAGGTQYF. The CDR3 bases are TGTGCCAGTAGTATCGAAGCGGGCGGGACCCAGTACTTC. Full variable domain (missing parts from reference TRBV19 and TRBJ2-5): DGGITQSPKYLFRKEGQNVTLSCEQNLNHDAMYWYRQDPGQGLRLIYYSQIVNDFQKGDIAEGYSVSREKKESFPLTVTSAQKNPTAFYLCASSIEAGGTQYFGPGTRLLVL.

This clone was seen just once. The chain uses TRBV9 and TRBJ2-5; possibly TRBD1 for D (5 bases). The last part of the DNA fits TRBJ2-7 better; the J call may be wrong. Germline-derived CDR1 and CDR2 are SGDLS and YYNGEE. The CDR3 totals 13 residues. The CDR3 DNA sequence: TGTGCCAGCAGCGCCCGGCAGGGAAGCGAGCAGTACTTC. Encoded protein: CASSARQGSEQYF.

CDR3 in amino acids: CASSRTVIQTVEQYF. CDR3 in DNA: TGTGCCAGCAGCCGAACAGTGATTCAAACTGTCGAGCAGTACTTC. This sequence joins TRBV6-6 and TRBJ2-7; D is unresolved. Trimming stripped 6 bases from V and 6 bases from J, with 21 bases between. Germline V CDR1 and CDR2: MNHNY, SVGAGI (reference sequence). There are 15 residues in the CDR3.